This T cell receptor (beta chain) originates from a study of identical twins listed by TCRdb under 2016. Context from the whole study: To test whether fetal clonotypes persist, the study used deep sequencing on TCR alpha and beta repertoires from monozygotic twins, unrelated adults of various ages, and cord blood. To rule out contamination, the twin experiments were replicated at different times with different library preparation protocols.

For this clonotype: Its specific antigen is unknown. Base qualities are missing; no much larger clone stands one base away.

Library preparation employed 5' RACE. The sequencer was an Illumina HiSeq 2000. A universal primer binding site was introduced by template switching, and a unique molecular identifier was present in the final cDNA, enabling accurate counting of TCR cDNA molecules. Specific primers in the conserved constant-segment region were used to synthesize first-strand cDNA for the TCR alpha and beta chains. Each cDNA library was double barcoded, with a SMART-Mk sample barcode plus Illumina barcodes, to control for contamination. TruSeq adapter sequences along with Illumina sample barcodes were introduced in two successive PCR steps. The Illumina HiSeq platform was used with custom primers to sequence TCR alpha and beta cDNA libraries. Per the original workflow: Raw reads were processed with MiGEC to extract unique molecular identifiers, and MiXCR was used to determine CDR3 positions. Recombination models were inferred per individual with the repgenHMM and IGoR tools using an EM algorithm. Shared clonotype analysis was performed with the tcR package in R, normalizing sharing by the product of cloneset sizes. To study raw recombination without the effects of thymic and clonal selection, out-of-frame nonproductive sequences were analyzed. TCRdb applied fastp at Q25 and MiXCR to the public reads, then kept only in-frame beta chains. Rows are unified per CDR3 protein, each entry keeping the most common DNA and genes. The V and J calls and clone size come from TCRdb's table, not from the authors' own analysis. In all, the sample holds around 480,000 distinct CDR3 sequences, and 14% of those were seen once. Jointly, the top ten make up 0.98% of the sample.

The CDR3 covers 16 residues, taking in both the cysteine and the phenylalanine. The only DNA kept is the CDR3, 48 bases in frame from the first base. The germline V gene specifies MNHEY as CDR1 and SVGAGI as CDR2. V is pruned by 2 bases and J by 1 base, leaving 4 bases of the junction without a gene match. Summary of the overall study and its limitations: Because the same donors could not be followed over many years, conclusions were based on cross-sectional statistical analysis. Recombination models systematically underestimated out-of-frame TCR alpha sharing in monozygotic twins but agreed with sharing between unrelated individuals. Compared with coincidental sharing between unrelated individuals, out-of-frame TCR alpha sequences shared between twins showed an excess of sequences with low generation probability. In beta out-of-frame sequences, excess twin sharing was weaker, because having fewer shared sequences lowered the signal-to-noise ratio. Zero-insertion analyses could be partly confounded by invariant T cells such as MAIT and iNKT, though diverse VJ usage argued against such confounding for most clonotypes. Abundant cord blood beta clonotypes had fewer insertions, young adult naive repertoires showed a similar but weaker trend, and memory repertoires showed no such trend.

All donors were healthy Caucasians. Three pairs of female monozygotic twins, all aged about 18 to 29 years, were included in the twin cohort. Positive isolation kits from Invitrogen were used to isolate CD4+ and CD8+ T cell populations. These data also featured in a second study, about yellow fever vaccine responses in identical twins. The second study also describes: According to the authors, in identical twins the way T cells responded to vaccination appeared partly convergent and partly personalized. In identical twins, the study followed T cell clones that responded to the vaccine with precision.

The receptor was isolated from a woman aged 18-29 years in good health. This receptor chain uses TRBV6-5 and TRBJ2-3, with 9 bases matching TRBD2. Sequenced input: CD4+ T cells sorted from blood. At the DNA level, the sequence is TGTGCCAGCAGTTACAGCGGGGGGCGGGGCACAGATACGCAGTATTTT. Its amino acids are CASSYSGGRGTDTQYF.